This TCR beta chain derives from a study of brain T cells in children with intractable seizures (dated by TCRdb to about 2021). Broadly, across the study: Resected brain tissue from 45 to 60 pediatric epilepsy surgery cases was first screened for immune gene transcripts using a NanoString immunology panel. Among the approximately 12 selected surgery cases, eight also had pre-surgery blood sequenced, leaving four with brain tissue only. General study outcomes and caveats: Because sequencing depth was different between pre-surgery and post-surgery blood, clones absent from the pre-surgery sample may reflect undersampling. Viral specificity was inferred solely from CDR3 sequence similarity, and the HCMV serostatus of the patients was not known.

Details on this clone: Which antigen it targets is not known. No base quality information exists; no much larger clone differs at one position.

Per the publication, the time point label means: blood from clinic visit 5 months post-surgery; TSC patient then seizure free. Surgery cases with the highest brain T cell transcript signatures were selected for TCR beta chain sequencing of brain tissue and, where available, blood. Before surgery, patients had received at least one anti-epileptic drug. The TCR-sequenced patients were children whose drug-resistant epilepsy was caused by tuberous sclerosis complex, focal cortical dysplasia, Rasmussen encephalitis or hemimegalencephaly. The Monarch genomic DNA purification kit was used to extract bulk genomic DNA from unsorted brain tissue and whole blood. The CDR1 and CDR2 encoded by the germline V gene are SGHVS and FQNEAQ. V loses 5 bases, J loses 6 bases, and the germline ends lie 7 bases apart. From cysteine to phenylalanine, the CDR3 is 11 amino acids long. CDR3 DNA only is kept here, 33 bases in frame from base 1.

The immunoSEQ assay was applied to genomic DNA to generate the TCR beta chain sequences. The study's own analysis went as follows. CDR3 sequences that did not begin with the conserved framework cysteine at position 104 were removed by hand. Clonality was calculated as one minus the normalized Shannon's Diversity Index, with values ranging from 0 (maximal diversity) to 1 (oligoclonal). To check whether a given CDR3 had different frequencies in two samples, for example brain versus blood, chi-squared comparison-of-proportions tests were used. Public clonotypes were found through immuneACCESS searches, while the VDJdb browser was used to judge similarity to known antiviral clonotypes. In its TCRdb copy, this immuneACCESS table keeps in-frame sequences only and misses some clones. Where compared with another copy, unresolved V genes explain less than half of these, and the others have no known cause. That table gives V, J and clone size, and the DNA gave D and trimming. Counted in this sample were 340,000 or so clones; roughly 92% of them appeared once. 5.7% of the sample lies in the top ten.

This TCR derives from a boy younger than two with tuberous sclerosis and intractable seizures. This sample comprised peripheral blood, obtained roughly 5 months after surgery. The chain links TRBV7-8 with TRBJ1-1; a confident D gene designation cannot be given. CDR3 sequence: CASSPSSEAFF. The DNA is TGTGCCAGCAGCCCTAGTTCTGAAGCTTTCTTT.